This T cell receptor (beta chain) originates from a study of T cells in Graves' hyperthyroidism and ophthalmopathy. Whole-study results and caveats: Model-based prediction identified ophthalmopathy a median around 6.5 months prior to its onset. Blood also contained most expanded thyroid clonotypes above 0.001. Stable hyperthyroidism was told apart from ophthalmopathy by a model built on 13 V-J features.

This clonotype was picked up many times. No antigen is known for it. Researchers amplified the TCR beta CDR3 regions from RNA transcripts. RT-PCR in the first round (using the HTBI primer set) targeted the TCR CDR3. TCRdb re-analysed the multiplex PCR reads in MiXCR, keeping a single row per CDR3 protein. The sample lists 600,000 or so distinct CDR3 sequences, around 15% seen once, with 9.5% to 15% in the top ten. Among ophthalmopathy patients, the Clinical Activity Score reached at least 3, the NOSPECS grade reached at least 4, and duration remained under 3 months. With 6 bases clipped from V and 5 bases from J, the junction kept 7 bases outside the gene matches. This CDR3 spans 14 amino acids. From germline, CDR1 is MNHEY and CDR2 SVGEGT.

The V call is TRBV6-2 or TRBV6-3, the J call TRBJ1-1; TRBD1 matches at 9 bases. The specimen sequenced was blood. This clonotype originated in a woman aged 45 to 65 with Graves' ophthalmopathy. CDR3 nucleotide sequence: TGTGCCAGCAGAACCACAGGGGGCTGGACTGAAGCTTTCTTT. Its translation: CASRTTGGWTEAFF.